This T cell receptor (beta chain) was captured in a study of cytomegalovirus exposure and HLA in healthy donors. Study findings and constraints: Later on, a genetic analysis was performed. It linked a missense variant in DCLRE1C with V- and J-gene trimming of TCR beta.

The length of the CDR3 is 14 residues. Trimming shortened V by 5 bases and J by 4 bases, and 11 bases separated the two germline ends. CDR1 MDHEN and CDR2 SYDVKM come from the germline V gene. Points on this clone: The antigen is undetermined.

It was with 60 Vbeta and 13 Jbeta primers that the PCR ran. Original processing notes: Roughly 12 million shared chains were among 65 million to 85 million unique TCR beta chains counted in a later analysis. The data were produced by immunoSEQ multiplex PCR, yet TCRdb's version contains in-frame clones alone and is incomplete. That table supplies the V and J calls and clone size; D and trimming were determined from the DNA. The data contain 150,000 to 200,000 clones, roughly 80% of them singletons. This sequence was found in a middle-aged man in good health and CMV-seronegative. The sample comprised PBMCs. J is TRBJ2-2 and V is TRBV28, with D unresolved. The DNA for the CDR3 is TGTGCCAGCAGTCATTCCCCCAGCACCGGGGAGCTGTTTTTT. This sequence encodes CASSHSPSTGELFF.